This passage covers 25 T cell receptor beta chains from one sample sequenced in a study of OX40 agonist ivuxolimab in advanced cancers. The receptor library was made with the immunoSEQ multiplex PCR assay. TCRdb took over this immuneACCESS table, retaining in-frame rearrangements with V and J assigned. Such tables are incomplete; in checked studies, under half of the missing clones stem from an unresolved V gene, and the remainder is unexplained. The sample includes some 59,000 clones, with 84% observed a single time. The ten biggest clones cover 2% to 3% of the sample. The sequenced sample was CD4+ or CD8+ T cells sorted from blood, obtained in a trial of the OX40 agonist ivuxolimab. The receptors here all came from an adult with an advanced solid tumor such as melanoma, head and neck, liver or kidney cancer.

The rearrangement joins TRBV6-6 to TRBJ1-1, with unresolved D. Trimming removed 8 bases at V and 5 bases at J, with 15 bases between. CDR3 length equals 13 residues. Germline CDR1 MNHNY, CDR2 SVGAGI (reference sequence). This CDR3 is CASALLAGTEAFF. CDR3 DNA sequence: TGTGCCAGCGCTCTTCTGGCGGGGACTGAAGCTTTCTTT.

The chain combines TRBV5-1 with TRBJ2-3, with 9 bases that match TRBD1. Trimming at V came to 4 bases and at J to 2 bases, leaving 8 bases not matched to a gene. The CDR3 runs to 16 residues. Germline assignment: CDR1 SGHRS and CDR2 YFSETQ. The CDR3 DNA reads TGCGCCAGCAGCACGGGACAGGGTTCGTTCACAGATACGCAGTATTTT. It specifies CASSTGQGSFTDTQYF. Together with reference TRBV5-1 and TRBJ2-3, the CDR3 gives the full variable domain: KAGVTQTPRYLIKTRGQQVTLSCSPISGHRSVSWYQQTPGQGLQFLFEYFSETQRNKGNFPGRFSGRQFSNSRSEMNVSTLELGDSALYLCASSTGQGSFTDTQYFGPGTRLTVL.

This clone was seen only once. The V gene is TRBV2, the J gene TRBJ1-6; no firm D call. The CDR3 has 15 residues. The germline V and J ends were trimmed by 7 bases and 7 bases, with 17 bases remaining between them. The germline gives CDR1 SNHLY, CDR2 FYNNEI. The DNA for the CDR3 is TGTGCCAGCACCCCGGACGGTTTAACCAATTCACCCCTCCACTTT. Its protein is CASTPDGLTNSPLHF.

The chain links TRBV19 to TRBJ2-7; D remains unclear. The germline gives CDR1 LNHDA, CDR2 SQIVND (reference sequence). The V end lost 6 bases, the J end lost 5 bases, and 20 bases lay between the germline ends. This CDR3 comprises 15 residues. CDR3 DNA sequence: TGTGCCAGTAGCTCCATCCTCGGGTACGTGGACGAGCAGTACTTC. It encodes CASSSILGYVDEQYF.

The chain has TRBV2 and TRBJ1-1; TRBD1 aligns across 7 bases. Germline assignment: CDR1 SNHLY and CDR2 FYNNEI. Trimming cost V 7 bases and J 4 bases; bases outside gene matches: 12. There are 15 residues in the CDR3. The CDR3 protein is CASTAGRQGGTEAFF. For the CDR3, the DNA is TGTGCCAGCACCGCCGGGAGACAGGGCGGCACTGAAGCTTTCTTT.

V gene TRBV9 combines with J gene TRBJ2-7, with TRBD1 as a possible D gene (6 bases). V was cut by 3 bases and J by 0 bases, with 7 bases left in between. Germline CDR1 reads SGDLS; CDR2 reads YYNGEE. This CDR3 comprises 13 residues. The CDR3 is CASSGQVSYEQYF. The CDR3 DNA is TGTGCCAGCAGCGGACAGGTCTCCTACGAGCAGTACTTC.

V usage is TRBV7-2 and J usage is TRBJ1-3, with D possibly being TRBD1 (6 bases). CDR1 is SGHTA, CDR2 FQGNSA, per germline. V was shortened by 5 bases and J by 2 bases, with 13 bases between the two germline ends. The CDR3 is made up of 15 amino acids. CDR3 sequence (DNA): TGTGCCAGCAGCCGGGCAGGGGTCCCTGGAAACACCATATATTTT. The encoded protein is CASSRAGVPGNTIYF.

The chain has TRBV5-6 and TRBJ1-1, with a possible D match to TRBD1 (5 bases). The CDR3 has 16 amino acids. Germline CDR1 reads SGHDT; CDR2 reads YYEEEE. V lost 4 bases to trimming and J lost 1 base, with 17 bases between them. CDR3 sequence (DNA): TGTGCCAGCAGCCGCGCCTTAATTGGACAGAACACTGAAGCTTTCTTT. Translated, it gives CASSRALIGQNTEAFF.

This clone has only a few counts. The chain links TRBV11-3 to TRBJ1-6; 7 bases are shared with TRBD1. CDR1 and CDR2 from the germline V gene are SGHNT and YENEEA. V gave up 5 bases and J gave up 8 bases; unmatched junction bases: 6. The CDR3 has 14 amino acids. Here the CDR3 DNA reads TGTGCCAGCAGCCAGACAGGGAGGGATTCACCCCTCCACTTT. Its translation is CASSQTGRDSPLHF.

The V gene is TRBV2, the J gene TRBJ1-5, with D maybe TRBD1 (6 bases). The germline V and J ends were trimmed by 6 bases and 0 bases, with 9 bases remaining between them. Germline assignment: CDR1 SNHLY and CDR2 FYNNEI. The CDR3 loop spans 14 amino acids. The CDR3 protein is CASRQGSSNQPQHF. DNA of the CDR3: TGTGCCAGCAGGCAGGGGTCTAGCAATCAGCCCCAGCATTTT.

This clone came up once. CDR3 in DNA: TGTGCCAGCAGCTTAGTTCCAGGGGGATCTGAAGCTTTCTTT. Translating it yields CASSLVPGGSEAFF. The gene calls are TRBV7-8 and TRBJ1-1, with 7 bases lining up with TRBD1. Germline V gives CDR1 SGHVS, CDR2 FQNEAQ. V lost 1 base, J lost 6 bases, and 5 bases stayed unmatched. This CDR3 is 14 amino acids long.

The chain employs TRBV5-1 and TRBJ1-6; D is perhaps TRBD1 (5 bases). CDR1 is SGHRS, CDR2 YFSETQ, per germline. Deletions cut 0 bases from V and 7 bases from J, with 8 bases between. There are 14 residues in the CDR3. The chain's CDR3 is CASSLGQLNSPLHF. CDR3 DNA: TGCGCCAGCAGCTTGGGACAGCTGAATTCACCCCTCCACTTT.

The chain joins TRBV7-2 to TRBJ1-3, with 10 nucleotides matching TRBD1. CDR1 and CDR2 (germline): SGHTA, FQGNSA. The CDR3 runs 15 residues. With 5 bases clipped from V and 2 bases from J, the junction kept 3 bases outside the gene matches. The CDR3 region has the DNA TGTGCCAGCAGCACCGGGACAGGGGCTGGAAACACCATATATTTT. Its protein is CASSTGTGAGNTIYF.

The chain recombines TRBV7-3 with TRBJ1-5; 7 bases map to TRBD1. The germline V gene encodes CDR1 SGHTA and CDR2 FQGTGA. V dropped 5 bases and J dropped 4; count of bases not matched to a gene: 5. The CDR3 runs to 14 residues. The CDR3 region has the DNA TGTGCCAGCAGCCCCGGCAGGGGGAATCAGCCCCAGCATTTT. Amino acid sequence: CASSPGRGNQPQHF.

In this sample, this clone turned up once. This chain joins TRBV4-2 and TRBJ1-4, with D unresolved. Germline-derived CDR1 and CDR2 are LGHNA and YNFKEQ. The CDR3 loop spans 14 amino acids. The V end lost 6 bases, the J end lost 1 base, and 9 bases lay between the germline ends. The CDR3 sequence: CASRYSQTNEKLFF. CDR3 sequence (DNA): TGTGCCAGCAGGTACAGCCAAACTAATGAAAAACTGTTTTTT.

The V and J genes are TRBV27 and TRBJ1-1; D unresolved. V was trimmed by 4 bases and J by 8 bases, leaving 14 bases between them. CDR3 length: 13 amino acids. CDR1 MNHEY and CDR2 SMNVEV come from the germline V gene (reference sequence). The CDR3 spells CASSSTGAGEAFF. The CDR3 bases are TGTGCCAGCAGTTCGACGGGCGCAGGCGAAGCTTTCTTT.

This clone was counted a single time. The rearrangement uses TRBV2 and TRBJ2-6; TRBD2 is a possible D gene (5 bases). The CDR3 extends over 19 amino acids. Trimming stripped 0 bases from V and 1 base from J, with 16 bases between. The germline V gene has CDR1 SNHLY and CDR2 FYNNEI. CDR3: CASSEAPLGMGSGANVLTF. In nucleotides, the CDR3 is TGTGCCAGCAGTGAAGCCCCCCTCGGGATGGGGTCTGGGGCCAACGTCCTGACTTTC.

The chain links TRBV9 to TRBJ2-7; 8 bases are shared with TRBD1. The CDR3 totals 15 residues. In germline, CDR1 is SGDLS, CDR2 YYNGEE. With 0 bases clipped from V and 0 bases from J, the junction kept 2 bases outside the gene matches. DNA of the CDR3: TGTGCCAGCAGCGTAGCGGGACAGGCCTCCTACGAGCAGTACTTC. Amino acids: CASSVAGQASYEQYF.

This clone was observed a single time. The chain uses TRBV5-4 and TRBJ2-1, with TRBD2 identical over 10 bases. Trimming removed 2 bases from V and 2 bases from J; junction bases left unmatched: 1. The CDR3 runs 15 residues. Germline values: CDR1 SGHNT, CDR2 YYREEE (reference sequence). CDR3 in DNA: TGTGCCAGCAGCTTAGCGGGGGGGACCTACAATGAGCAGTTCTTC. Amino acid sequence: CASSLAGGTYNEQFF.

The gene calls are TRBV25-1 and TRBJ2-5; D ambiguous. The germline gives CDR1 MGHDK, CDR2 SYGVNS. Trimming pared 3 bases from V and 2 bases from J, leaving 7 bases between. The CDR3 extends over 13 amino acids. This CDR3 is CASSDLRQETQYF. The CDR3 coding sequence is TGTGCCAGCAGTGATCTCAGACAAGAGACCCAGTACTTC.

V is TRBV5-6 and J is TRBJ2-7, with TRBD1 identical over 7 bases. V lost 4 bases and J lost 1; bases outside the gene matches: 8. The germline V gene has CDR1 SGHDT and CDR2 YYEEEE. The CDR3 covers 15 residues. The CDR3 is CASSPDLGQSYEQYF. DNA for the CDR3: TGTGCCAGCAGCCCCGATCTGGGACAGTCCTACGAGCAGTACTTC.

The table lists this clone with a count of one. V and J are TRBV4-1 and TRBJ2-7; 10 bases match TRBD2. In germline, CDR1 is MGHRA, CDR2 YSYEKL. V trimming: 4 bases; J trimming: 0 bases; junction bases outside the gene matches: 15. The length of the CDR3 is 19 residues. CDR3 DNA sequence: TGCGCCAGCAGCCCGTGGGGGTCCAAAACTAGCGGGGACTCCTACGAGCAGTACTTC. Translated: CASSPWGSKTSGDSYEQYF.

The chain uses TRBV2 and TRBJ1-4, with TRBD1 matching over 7 bases. Losses at the gene ends were 4 bases for V and 6 bases for J; bases not matched to a gene: 11. The CDR3 spans 16 residues. Per the germline V gene, CDR1 is SNHLY and CDR2 is FYNNEI. CDR3 nucleotide sequence: TGTGCCAGCAGTGCCCCCACAGGGGACGAGGATGAAAAACTGTTTTTT. Translating gives CASSAPTGDEDEKLFF.

This clone came up a few times. This chain connects TRBV2 to TRBJ1-1, with 7 positions matching TRBD1. The CDR3 contains 15 residues. Germline CDR1 is SNHLY and CDR2 is FYNNEI. Trimming took 3 bases from V and 1 from J; bases not matched to a gene: 5. CDR3 protein: CASSDSRTGNTEAFF. The CDR3 bases are TGTGCCAGCAGTGACTCCCGGACAGGGAACACTGAAGCTTTCTTT. Based on the CDR3 plus reference TRBV2 and TRBJ1-1, the full variable domain is EPEVTQTPSHQVTQMGQEVILRCVPISNHLYFYWYRQILGQKVEFLVSFYNNEISEKSEIFDDQFSVERPDGSNFTLKIRSTKLEDSAMYFCASSDSRTGNTEAFFGQGTRLTVV.

The CDR3 nucleotides are TGTGCCAGCAGCTTGCAGGGGACGGCTAATGAAAAACTGTTTTTT. This gives the protein CASSLQGTANEKLFF. The chain combines TRBV5-5 with TRBJ1-4; possibly TRBD1 for D (6 bases). Trimming cost V 1 base and J 3 bases, with 10 bases left between them. The length of the CDR3 is 15 residues. Germline V gene data show CDR1 as SGHKS and CDR2 as YYEKEE (reference sequence). The full variable domain, with the rest looked up from reference TRBV5-5 and TRBJ1-4, is DAGVTQSPTHLIKTRGQQVTLRCSPISGHKSVSWYQQVLGQGPQFIFQYYEKEERGRGNFPDRFSARQFPNYSSELNVNALLLGDSALYLCASSLQGTANEKLFFGSGTQLSVL.